The 22 T cell receptor beta chains presented below share a single source sample, sequenced in a study of shared T cell receptors in the human thymus. Sequencing was performed with immunoSEQ multiplex PCR; in TCRdb, only in-frame clones are kept and a portion is missing. The data show 55,000 to 80,000 clones, roughly 96% seen once. The specimen was thymocytes. The receptors originated from a human donor.

The rearrangement links TRBV5-1 to TRBJ2-6; no firm D call. CDR1 SGHRS and CDR2 YFSETQ come from the germline V gene. Deletions cut 4 bases from V and 0 bases from J, with 23 bases between. This CDR3 has 20 residues. The DNA for the CDR3 is TGCGCCAGCAGCCTATCCCTCAGCTGGGTGCTGAGCTCTGGGGCCAACGTCCTGACTTTC. Translated: CASSLSLSWVLSSGANVLTF.

V is TRBV5-1 and J is TRBJ2-7, with 9 positions matching TRBD1. With V trimmed by 4 bases and J by 2 bases, 16 bases remained unmatched. CDR1 and CDR2 (germline): SGHRS, YFSETQ. The CDR3 is made up of 18 amino acids. DNA of the CDR3: TGCGCCAGCAGCCCCGGGACAGGGTATGAAGGGGTTACCTACGAGCAGTACTTC. Translated: CASSPGTGYEGVTYEQYF.

The rearrangement uses TRBV6-8 and TRBJ2-3, with D perhaps matching TRBD2 (5 bases). V shed 9 bases and J shed 0 bases, with 13 bases lying between them. Germline V gene sequence: CDR1 MNHGY, CDR2 SAAAGT. The CDR3 consists of 14 residues. CDR3 sequence: CARGETPSTDTQYF. Here the CDR3 DNA reads TGTGCCAGGGGAGAGACACCGAGCACAGATACGCAGTATTTT.

The chain carries TRBV27 and TRBJ1-2; D unclear. Trimming took 5 bases from V and 4 from J, leaving 11 bases between them. The CDR3 runs to 13 residues. The V gene's germline CDR1 is MNHEY and CDR2 SMNVEV (reference sequence). The CDR3 DNA reads TGTGCCAGCAGTCCACGTCCCCTCTATGGCTACACCTTC. Translated: CASSPRPLYGYTF.

V is TRBV28 and J is TRBJ2-1, with unresolved D. CDR3 length: 13 residues. The V gene's germline CDR1 is MDHEN and CDR2 SYDVKM. The V end was cut by 5 bases, the J end by 6 bases, with 11 bases between. CDR3 loop: CASSPRARNEQFF. For the CDR3, the DNA is TGTGCCAGCAGTCCCCGGGCCCGCAATGAGCAGTTCTTC. The full variable domain, with the rest looked up from reference TRBV28 and TRBJ2-1, is DVKVTQSSRYLVKRTGEKVFLECVQDMDHENMFWYRQDPGLGLRLIYFSYDVKMKEKGDIPEGYSVSREKKERFSLILESASTNQTSMYLCASSPRARNEQFFGPGTRLTVL.

V gene TRBV6-1 combines with J gene TRBJ1-1, with 9 positions matching TRBD1. The CDR3 totals 18 residues. Germline V lookup: CDR1 MNHNS, CDR2 SASEGT. V was pared by 0 bases and J by 10 bases, with 18 bases of the junction left unmatched. The CDR3: CASSEAQSDNRGLGGAFF. CDR3 DNA: TGTGCCAGCAGTGAAGCGCAATCGGATAACAGGGGGCTAGGGGGAGCTTTCTTT.

This clone was detected a few times. The V gene is TRBV4-1, the J gene TRBJ1-5; D unresolved. Germline V gene sequence: CDR1 MGHRA, CDR2 YSYEKL. V lost 0 bases and J lost 2, with 17 bases in between. The CDR3 is made up of 18 amino acids. The DNA of the CDR3 is TGCGCCAGCAGCCAAGATTCGGGCAGGTCGGTGGGCAATCAGCCCCAGCATTTT. Amino acid sequence: CASSQDSGRSVGNQPQHF.

The chain couples TRBV6-4 to TRBJ2-3; D could derive from TRBD1 or TRBD2 (5 bases each). The CDR3 runs 14 residues. Trimming removed 2 bases at V and 7 bases at J, with 13 bases between. Per germline, CDR1 MRHNA and CDR2 SNTAGT. CDR3 sequence: CASSDLGPVNTQYF. The CDR3 DNA reads TGTGCCAGCAGTGACCTGGGACCAGTAAATACGCAGTATTTT.

The rearrangement links TRBV6-6 to TRBJ1-3; D gene uncertain. This CDR3 comprises 13 residues. Germline lookup yields CDR1 MNHNY and CDR2 SVGAGI (reference sequence). Trimming took 7 bases from V and 4 from J, leaving 11 bases between them. CDR3 sequence (DNA): TGTGCCAGCACTCCCGGTACGGGAAACACCATATATTTT. Protein sequence: CASTPGTGNTIYF.

CDR3 nucleotides: TGTGCCAGCAGCTTATCCAGCGGGGGGGCCCTCAAGGCCGGGGAGCTGTTTTTT. Its translation: CASSLSSGGALKAGELFF. The rearrangement joins TRBV7-2 to TRBJ2-2; 10 bases match TRBD2. Trimming removed 2 bases from V and 6 bases from J; junction bases left unmatched: 12. Germline CDR1 and CDR2: SGHTA and FQGNSA. The CDR3 runs to 18 residues.

The sample holds one count of this clone. This chain links TRBV4-3 with TRBJ1-1, with D possibly being TRBD1 (6 bases). Germline-derived CDR1 and CDR2 are LGHNA and YSLEER. V was cut by 4 bases and J by 0 bases, with 12 bases left in between. The CDR3 totals 15 residues. CDR3 DNA: TGCGCCAGCAGCCGAAACAGGGACATGAACACTGAAGCTTTCTTT. It specifies CASSRNRDMNTEAFF.

The gene calls are TRBV28 and TRBJ1-5; perhaps TRBD1 as D (5 bases). Trimming pared 7 bases from V and 0 bases from J, leaving 13 bases between. Germline values: CDR1 MDHEN, CDR2 SYDVKM. This CDR3 spans 15 amino acids. CDR3 in DNA: TGTGCCAGCACCCCCCGGGGCCTTAGCAATCAGCCCCAGCATTTT. This encodes CASTPRGLSNQPQHF.

The chain recombines TRBV29-1 with TRBJ2-1, with no clear D. Trimming removed 4 bases from V and 10 bases from J, with 20 bases in between. The CDR3 loop spans 14 amino acids. Germline V CDR1 and CDR2: SQVTM, ANQGSEA. The CDR3 is CSVVSLLPIGEQFF. The CDR3 DNA is TGCAGCGTTGTGTCCCTACTCCCTATTGGGGAGCAGTTCTTC.

The V and J genes are TRBV5-5 and TRBJ2-4; 8 bases align to TRBD2. Trimming cost V 3 bases and J 3 bases; bases outside gene matches: 5. The CDR3 is 15 residues long. From germline, CDR1 is SGHKS and CDR2 YYEKEE (reference sequence). As DNA, the CDR3 is TGTGCCAGCAGCTCCACACTAGCGGTCAAAAACATTCAGTACTTC. It is translated as CASSSTLAVKNIQYF.

Here the CDR3 DNA reads TGTGCCAGTAAAGAAGGGGGGAACGAGCAGTACTTC. Translating it yields CASKEGGNEQYF. The chain is built from TRBV28 and TRBJ2-7; D tentatively reads TRBD1 or TRBD2 (6 bases each). The CDR3 is 12 residues long. The germline V gene has CDR1 MDHEN and CDR2 SYDVKM. The germline V and J ends were trimmed by 9 bases and 5 bases, with 14 bases remaining between them.

The chain recombines TRBV18 with TRBJ2-7; D perhaps matches TRBD1 (6 bases). Trimming cost V 2 bases and J 3 bases, with 20 bases left between them. This CDR3 has 17 amino acids. The germline V gene has CDR1 KGHSH and CDR2 LQKENI. The CDR3 region has the DNA TGTGCCAGCTCACCAGTCGTTCAAATACAGGGTCACTACGAGCAGTACTTC. Its protein product is CASSPVVQIQGHYEQYF.

Concerning this clone itself: A junction end diverges from the germline sequence, so it may reflect a read error. The chain couples TRBV5-5 to TRBJ2-7; D is ambiguous. CDR1 is SGHKS and CDR2 is YYEKEE in the germline V gene (reference sequence). CDR3 length: 16 amino acids. CDR3 DNA: TGTGCCAGCACCTTGATGTTCGCCCCACCCTCCTACGAGCAGTACTTC. It translates to CASTLMFAPPSYEQYF.

V gene TRBV7-3 combines with J gene TRBJ2-3, with D possibly TRBD1 on 7 matching bases. This CDR3 has 20 residues. From germline, CDR1 is SGHTA and CDR2 FQGTGA. Deletions cut 0 bases from V and 1 base from J, with 23 bases between. CDR3 DNA: TGTGCCAGCAGCTTAACCCGCCGACGCTCCTGGAGGGGGCGCACAGATACGCAGTATTTT. Encoded protein: CASSLTRRRSWRGRTDTQYF.

The rearrangement uses TRBV7-2 and TRBJ2-3, with a tentative D call TRBD2 (6 bases). The germline V gene encodes CDR1 SGHTA and CDR2 FQGNSA. V was shortened by 1 base and J by 5 bases, with 10 bases between the two germline ends. This CDR3 comprises 14 residues. CDR3 sequence reads: CASSLDPGVDTQYF. CDR3 DNA sequence: TGTGCCAGCAGCTTAGATCCGGGGGTAGATACGCAGTATTTT.

This clone was observed a handful of times. This sequence joins TRBV4-3 and TRBJ2-1, with TRBD2 matching over 10 bases. The CDR3 is 15 residues long. V lost 2 bases, J lost 4 bases, and 2 bases stayed unmatched. Germline V lookup: CDR1 LGHNA, CDR2 YSLEER. CDR3 region: CASSQIAGGYNEQFF. The DNA for the CDR3 is TGCGCCAGCAGCCAAATAGCGGGGGGATACAATGAGCAGTTCTTC.

Regarding this clone: A junction boundary mismatches the germline segment, possibly from a read error. Other DNA sequences in this sample translate to the same CDR3. CDR3 nucleotides: TGTGCCAGCAGCTTACACGGGGTCCGCAAGGATACACAGTATTTT. Protein sequence: CASSLHGVRKDTQYF. The chain employs TRBV7-3 and TRBJ2-3; possibly TRBD2 for D (5 bases). The CDR3 length is 15 residues. Germline V gives CDR1 SGHTA, CDR2 FQGTGA.

The chain couples TRBV7-2 to TRBJ2-3; no clear D. CDR3 size: 15 residues. The germline V gene has CDR1 SGHTA and CDR2 FQGNSA. V lost 7 bases to trimming and J lost 5 bases, with 19 bases between them. DNA of the CDR3: TGTGCCAGCACCCTCCATCCTCCCGACCAAGATACGCAGTATTTT. Residues: CASTLHPPDQDTQYF.